Below are 12 T cell receptor beta chains sequenced from a single sample in a study of blood T cell repertoires in COVID-19. Clones were sequenced by immunoSEQ multiplex PCR, and TCRdb holds only the in-frame ones, with some missing. The sample lists approximately 240,000 clones, 82% occurring once. Sequences were obtained from peripheral blood. The source of these receptors is a woman older than 75 with active or convalescent COVID-19.

The chain links TRBV5-1 to TRBJ1-1; TRBD1 matches at 7 bases. Germline CDR1 is SGHRS and CDR2 is YFSETQ. CDR3 length: 16 amino acids. V gave up 1 base and J gave up 0 bases; unmatched junction bases: 6. The CDR3 protein is CASSLQPGQLNTEAFF. CDR3 bases: TGCGCCAGCAGCTTGCAACCGGGACAGTTGAACACTGAAGCTTTCTTT.

The chain has TRBV5-1 and TRBJ2-5; no definite D call. The CDR3 totals 13 residues. V lost 4 bases and J 2 bases, leaving 9 bases between the germline ends. The germline CDR1 and CDR2 sequences are SGHRS and YFSETQ. The CDR3 bases are TGCGCCAGCAGCCTTTCTGCGCAAGAGACCCAGTACTTC. It codes for CASSLSAQETQYF.

CDR3: CASSIPGQRQKLFF. The CDR3 coding sequence is TGTGCCAGTAGTATACCGGGACAGCGGCAGAAACTGTTTTTT. The V and J genes are TRBV19 and TRBJ1-4, with 7 bases identical to TRBD1. J gave up 11 bases and V 2 bases, and 8 bases lay outside the gene matches. This CDR3 region has 14 residues. Per germline, CDR1 LNHDA and CDR2 SQIVND (reference sequence). The variable domain in full, with the rest retrieved from reference TRBV19 and TRBJ1-4, is DGGITQSPKYLFRKEGQNVTLSCEQNLNHDAMYWYRQDPGQGLRLIYYSQIVNDFQKGDIAEGYSVSREKKESFPLTVTSAQKNPTAFYLCASSIPGQRQKLFFGSGTQLSVL.

V usage is TRBV10-3 and J usage is TRBJ1-1; tentative D call: TRBD1 (6 bases). This CDR3 has 14 residues. From germline, CDR1 is ENHRY and CDR2 SYGVKD. V gave up 7 bases and J gave up 0 bases, with 12 bases separating them. CDR3 nucleotide sequence: TGTGCCATCACTCCGGGACAAATGAACACTGAAGCTTTCTTT. As protein: CAITPGQMNTEAFF.

About this clone: Other DNA sequences of this sample code for an identical CDR3. The rearrangement uses TRBV3-1 (or the pseudogene TRBV3-2) and TRBJ1-2; no definite D call. This CDR3 region has 13 residues. Germline CDR1 reads LGHDT; CDR2 reads YNNKEL (reference sequence). V lost 1 base and J 2 bases, leaving 5 bases between the germline ends. The CDR3 is CASSQAGNYGYTF. CDR3 nucleotides: TGTGCCAGCAGCCAAGCCGGGAACTATGGCTACACCTTC.

The chain couples TRBV5-1 to TRBJ1-4; D might be TRBD1 (5 bases). Per the germline V gene, CDR1 is SGHRS and CDR2 is YFSETQ. Deletions cut 2 bases from V and 3 bases from J, with 8 bases between. CDR3 size: 14 residues. Here the CDR3 DNA reads TGCGCCAGCAGCTTAGACAGACCTAATGAAAAACTGTTTTTT. Translation: CASSLDRPNEKLFF.

The rearrangement uses TRBV2 and TRBJ2-7; TRBD1 agrees at 9 bases. The CDR3 has 15 amino acids. Germline lookup yields CDR1 SNHLY and CDR2 FYNNEI. Germline trimming cut 0 bases from V and 7 bases from J; bases unmatched to any gene: 7. For the CDR3, the DNA is TGTGCCAGCAGTGAAGCCGGGACAGGGCCGTCAGAGCAGTACTTC. Its translation is CASSEAGTGPSEQYF.

In this sample, this clone turned up a few times. Other DNA sequences of this sample code for an identical CDR3. The chain has TRBV11-2 and TRBJ2-7; D gene uncertain. Per the germline V gene, CDR1 is SGHAT and CDR2 is FQNNGV. Trimming removed 5 bases from V and 0 bases from J, with 2 bases in between. This CDR3 is built from 11 residues. CDR3 DNA: TGTGCCAGCAGCCACTCCTACGAGCAGTACTTC. This translates into CASSHSYEQYF.

The chain is built from TRBV20-1 and TRBJ2-3, with D possibly being TRBD2 (5 bases). V lost 3 bases to trimming and J lost 1 base, with 8 bases between them. This CDR3 is 13 amino acids long. From germline, CDR1 is DFQATT and CDR2 SNEGSKA (reference sequence). The CDR3 coding sequence is TGCAGTGCTAGTTTGGGAGGCACAGATACGCAGTATTTT. As protein: CSASLGGTDTQYF.

The V call is TRBV5-1, the J call TRBJ1-5; D is possibly TRBD1 (5 bases). This CDR3 comprises 14 residues. Looked up from germline, CDR1 is SGHRS and CDR2 is YFSETQ. The germline V and J ends were trimmed by 4 bases and 3 bases, with 11 bases remaining between them. Here the CDR3 DNA reads TGCGCCAGCAGCCCAGACAGCCCCAATCAGCCCCAGCATTTT. Translation gives CASSPDSPNQPQHF.

V and J are TRBV20-1 and TRBJ1-3; the D is unclear. The CDR3 contains 11 residues. The germline V gene encodes CDR1 DFQATT and CDR2 SNEGSKA (reference sequence). With 6 bases removed from V and 1 base from J, the gap between germline ends came to 4 bases. CDR3 coding DNA: TGCAGTGCCTTATCTGGAAACACCATATATTTT. Residues: CSALSGNTIYF.

The CDR3 reads CASSPIPGSYEQYF. CDR3 DNA: TGTGCCAGCTCACCGATTCCGGGATCCTACGAGCAGTACTTC. J is TRBJ2-7 and V is TRBV18, with a possible D match to TRBD2 (5 bases). The CDR3 consists of 14 residues. Trimming removed 3 bases from V and 1 base from J, with 10 bases in between. CDR1 and CDR2 (germline): KGHSH, LQKENI.